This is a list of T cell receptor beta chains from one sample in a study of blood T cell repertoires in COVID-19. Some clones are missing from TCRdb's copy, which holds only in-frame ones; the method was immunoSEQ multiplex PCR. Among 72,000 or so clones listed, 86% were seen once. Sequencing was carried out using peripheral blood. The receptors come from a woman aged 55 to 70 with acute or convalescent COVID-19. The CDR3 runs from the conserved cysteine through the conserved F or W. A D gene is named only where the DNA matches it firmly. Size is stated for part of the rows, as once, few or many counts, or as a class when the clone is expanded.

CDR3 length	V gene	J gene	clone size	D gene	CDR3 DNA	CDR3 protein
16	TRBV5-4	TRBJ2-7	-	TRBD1	TGTGCCAGCAGCTTCTTCGGACAGGGGCTTTCGGGGGGGCAGTACTTC	CASSFFGQGLSGGQYF
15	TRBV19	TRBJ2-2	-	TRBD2	TGTGCCAGTAGTATAAAGCGGGGCGGTACCGGGGAGCTGTTTTTT	CASSIKRGGTGELFF
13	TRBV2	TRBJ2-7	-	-	TGTGCCAGCAGTGGGCTCCAGGCGGGTGAGCAGTACTTC	CASSGLQAGEQYF
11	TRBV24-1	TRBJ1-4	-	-	TGTGCCACCTTCCGGGGTGAAAAACTGTTTTTT	CATFRGEKLFF
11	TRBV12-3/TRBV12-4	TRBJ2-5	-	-	TGTGCCAGCAGGGGGGGAGAGACCCAGTACTTC	CASRGGETQYF
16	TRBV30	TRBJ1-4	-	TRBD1	TGTGCCTGGAGTGCGGTCTGGGACAGGGGTAATGAAAAACTGTTTTTT	CAWSAVWDRGNEKLFF
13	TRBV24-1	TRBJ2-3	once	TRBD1	TGTGCCACCCGGGACAGGGTCGTAGATACGCAGTATTTT	CATRDRVVDTQYF
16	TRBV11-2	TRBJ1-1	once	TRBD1	TGTGCCAGCAGCTTAGATCGGCAGGGGGGAAACACTGAAGCTTTCTTT	CASSLDRQGGNTEAFF
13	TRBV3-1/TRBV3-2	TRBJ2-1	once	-	TGTGCCAGCAGCCAATATCCGTACAATGAGCAGTTCTTC	CASSQYPYNEQFF
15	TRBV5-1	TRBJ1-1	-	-	TGCGCCAGCAGCTTGGTTGCAGGGAGGGCCACTGAAGCTTTCTTT	CASSLVAGRATEAFF
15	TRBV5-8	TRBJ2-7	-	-	TGTGCCAGCAGCTTGTACGGGGATCCCTCCTACGAGCAGTACTTC	CASSLYGDPSYEQYF
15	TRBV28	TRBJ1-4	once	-	TGTGCCAGCAGTGACGACATCCAGGCGGGTGAAAAACTGTTTTTT	CASSDDIQAGEKLFF
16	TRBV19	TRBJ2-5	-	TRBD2	TGTGCCAGTAGTACGACCTGGACTAGCGGGGAAGAGACCCAGTACTTC	CASSTTWTSGEETQYF
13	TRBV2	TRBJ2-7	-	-	TGTGCCAGCAGACCAGAACAGGGAGCCGAGCAGTACTTC	CASRPEQGAEQYF
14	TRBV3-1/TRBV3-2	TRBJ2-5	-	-	TGTGCCAGCAGCCAAGTGTGGAGCGCAGAGACCCAGTACTTC	CASSQVWSAETQYF
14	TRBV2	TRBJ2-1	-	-	TGTGCCAGCAGTACAGGGCCCTCCTACAATGAGCAGTTCTTC	CASSTGPSYNEQFF